This T cell receptor (beta chain) originates from a study of T cell repertoires in aging, cancer and after chemotherapy. Study at large: Donors were grouped into six age bands spanning 30 or younger through 70 or older. Notes on the study in general: In cancer patients, declining TCR diversity with age involved lost richness and lost evenness. Rebound thymic output was suggested by rising median generation probability during chemotherapy in each cancer cohort. Untreated cancer patients had significantly lower blood TCR diversity than age-matched healthy donors.

Multiplex touch-down PCR with TRB-A/B primers amplified rearranged V-D-J TRB sequences. Each CDR3 protein gets one entry after TCRdb re-called the multiplex PCR reads with MiXCR. The sample includes over a thousand distinct CDR3 sequences, about a quarter seen only once; the top ten take 30% to 40%. The CDR3 spans 15 residues. Trimming took off 6 bases at V and 0 bases at J, with 12 bases between the two ends. In germline, CDR1 is MNHNS, CDR2 SASEGT. Peripheral blood genomic DNA, not sorted cells or RNA, was the template. By proportion, this clonotype is medium-sized (0.01 to 0.1%). What it binds is not known.

This chain joins TRBV6-1 and TRBJ1-5, with unresolved D. The TCR was taken from a human donor with a solid tumor. Material: blood. This CDR3 is CASSPELGSNQPQHF. The CDR3 nucleotides are TGTGCCAGCAGCCCTGAGTTGGGTAGCAATCAGCCCCAGCATTTT.